The source of this TCR beta chain is a study of STAT5B mutations in CD4+ large granular lymphocyte leukemia. Findings of the study overall: TRBV06-family usage was enriched in top patient clones (8/27) versus controls (2/35). Roughly 27% of private leukemic clonotypes occurred rarely in other patients' non-leukemic repertoires. Without putative leukemic clones, patient CD4-sorted repertoires remained more clonal than healthy CD4+ repertoires.

Germline-derived CDR1 and CDR2 are LNHDA and SQIVND (reference sequence). Between the trimmed V and J ends, which lost 6 bases and 7 bases, there was a span of 12 bases. The CDR3 is 12 amino acids. This clone was picked up a small number of times. What it binds is not known. Per the original methods: A productive frequency of 2.59 x 10-5 was the lowest detectable. TCRdb keeps only in-frame clones here, not all; method: immunoSEQ multiplex PCR. The V and J calls and clone size were taken over from that table, and D and trimming were inferred from the DNA. The data contain 25,000 to 35,000 clones, approximately 81% of them singletons.

Material for sequencing was CD4+ T cells from blood buffy coats. The chain recombines TRBV19 with TRBJ1-1; D gene uncertain. This TCR was recovered from a human donor in good health. In nucleotides, the CDR3 is TGTGCCAGTAGGAGTGTGGGGTATGAAGCTTTCTTT. Translated: CASRSVGYEAFF.